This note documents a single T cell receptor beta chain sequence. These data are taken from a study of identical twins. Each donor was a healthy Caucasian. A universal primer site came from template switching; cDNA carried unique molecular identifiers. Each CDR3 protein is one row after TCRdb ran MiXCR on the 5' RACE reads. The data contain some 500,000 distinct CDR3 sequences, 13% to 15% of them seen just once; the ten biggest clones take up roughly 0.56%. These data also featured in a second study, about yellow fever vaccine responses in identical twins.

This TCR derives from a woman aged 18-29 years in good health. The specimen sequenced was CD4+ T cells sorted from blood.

The CDR3 bases are TGTGCCAGCAGCGTAGAGGCTAGCCCCGTCCAAGAGACCCAGTACTTC. Encoded protein: CASSVEASPVQETQYF. The rearrangement joins TRBV9 to TRBJ2-5; the D gene is possibly TRBD2 (5 bases). Trimming shortened V by 0 bases and J by 1 base, and 13 bases separated the two germline ends. This CDR3 contains 16 residues. In germline, CDR1 is SGDLS, CDR2 YYNGEE.